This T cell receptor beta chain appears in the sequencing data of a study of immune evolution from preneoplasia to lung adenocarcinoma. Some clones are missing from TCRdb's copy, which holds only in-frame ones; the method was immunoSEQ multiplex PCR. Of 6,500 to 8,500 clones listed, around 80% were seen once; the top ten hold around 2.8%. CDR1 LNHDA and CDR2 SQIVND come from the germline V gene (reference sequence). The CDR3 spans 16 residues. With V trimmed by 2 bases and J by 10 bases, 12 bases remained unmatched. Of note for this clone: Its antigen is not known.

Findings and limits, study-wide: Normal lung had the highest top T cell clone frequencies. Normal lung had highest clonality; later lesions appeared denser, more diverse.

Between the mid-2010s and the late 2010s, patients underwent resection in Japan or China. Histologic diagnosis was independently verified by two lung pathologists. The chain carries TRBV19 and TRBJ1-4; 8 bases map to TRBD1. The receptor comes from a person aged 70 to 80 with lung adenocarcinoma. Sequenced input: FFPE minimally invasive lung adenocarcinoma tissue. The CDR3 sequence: CASSIRGQGRIRKLFF. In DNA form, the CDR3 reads TGTGCCAGTAGTATACGCGGACAGGGTCGGATCCGAAAACTGTTTTTT. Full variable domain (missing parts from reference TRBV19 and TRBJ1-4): DGGITQSPKYLFRKEGQNVTLSCEQNLNHDAMYWYRQDPGQGLRLIYYSQIVNDFQKGDIAEGYSVSREKKESFPLTVTSAQKNPTAFYLCASSIRGQGRIRKLFFGSGTQLSVL.